A single sample is the source of the 20 T cell receptor beta chains below, sequenced in a study of shared clonotypes between healthy human individuals. Some clones are missing from TCRdb's copy, which holds only in-frame ones; the method was immunoSEQ multiplex PCR. The sample holds some 1,400,000 clones, 96% seen once. Sequenced: naive CD4+ T cells sorted from blood. Documented subset: CD45RA+ positively selected. The source is a man younger than 40 in good health.

The chain recombines TRBV10-3 with TRBJ2-7; D remains unclear. Germline CDR1 is ENHRY and CDR2 is SYGVKD. The V and J ends lost 3 bases and 3 bases respectively, with 6 bases between them. The CDR3 has 12 amino acids. Here the CDR3 DNA reads TGTGCCATCAGTGACCCAGACTACGAGCAGTACTTC. Translating it yields CAISDPDYEQYF.

Comments on this clone: Additional DNA sequences in this sample encode the identical CDR3. This chain connects TRBV27 to TRBJ2-3; D is uncertain. CDR1 MNHEY and CDR2 SMNVEV come from the germline V gene (reference sequence). Trimming pared 2 bases from V and 5 bases from J, leaving 2 bases between. The CDR3 is 11 amino acids. The CDR3 reads CASSLRDTQYF. The CDR3 region has the DNA TGTGCCAGCAGTTTACGAGATACGCAGTATTTT.

The gene calls are TRBV5-1 and TRBJ2-7, with a tentative D call TRBD1 (6 bases). V lost 7 bases and J 4 bases, leaving 15 bases between the germline ends. The CDR3 has 13 residues. Germline CDR1 reads SGHRS; CDR2 reads YFSETQ. CDR3 loop: CASGSGVMYEQYF. CDR3 DNA sequence: TGCGCCAGCGGCTCAGGGGTAATGTACGAGCAGTACTTC.

V usage is TRBV4-3 and J usage is TRBJ2-3; 7 positions agree with TRBD2. The CDR3 is made up of 15 amino acids. In germline, CDR1 is LGHNA, CDR2 YSLEER. After removal of 4 bases from V and 1 base from J, the junction contained 5 bases not matched to a gene. The CDR3 DNA sequence: TGCGCCAGCAGCCCCCAGGCGGGGGGCACAGATACGCAGTATTTT. Translating gives CASSPQAGGTDTQYF.

CDR3 protein: CASSAPGRQGLYEQYF. The CDR3 DNA sequence: TGCGCCAGCAGCGCCCCGGGGCGACAGGGCCTCTACGAGCAGTACTTC. V and J are TRBV5-1 and TRBJ2-7; TRBD1 matches 7 bases. After removal of 4 bases from V and 3 bases from J, the junction contained 13 bases not matched to a gene. This CDR3 has 16 amino acids. Germline V gene lookup returns CDR1 SGHRS and CDR2 YFSETQ.

The chain couples TRBV18 to TRBJ2-7; 7 bases line up with TRBD1. There are 15 residues in the CDR3. The V gene end was trimmed by 1 base and the J gene end by 0 bases; junction bases not matched to a gene: 3. CDR1 and CDR2 (germline): KGHSH, LQKENI. The CDR3 here is CASSPLGDSSYEQYF. The CDR3 DNA reads as TGTGCCAGCTCACCACTCGGGGACAGCTCCTACGAGCAGTACTTC.

V gene TRBV7-3 combines with J gene TRBJ1-1; D not resolved. Per germline, CDR1 SGHTA and CDR2 FQGTGA. V lost 3 bases, J lost 1 base, and 6 bases lay in between. CDR3 length: 13 amino acids. CDR3 protein: CASSFGWNTEAFF. The CDR3 DNA sequence: TGTGCCAGCAGCTTTGGTTGGAACACTGAAGCTTTCTTT.

The chain has TRBV19 and TRBJ1-2; D possibly corresponds to TRBD1 (6 bases). V lost 7 bases and J 4 bases, leaving 19 bases between the germline ends. This CDR3 contains 15 residues. From germline, CDR1 is LNHDA and CDR2 SQIVND (reference sequence). For the CDR3, the DNA is TGTGCCAGTAAAGCTTCAGGGGAAGCGGCCTATGGCTACACCTTC. Translation gives CASKASGEAAYGYTF.

The chain is built from TRBV10-1 and TRBJ1-2; D gene uncertain. CDR3 length: 13 residues. Germline V gives CDR1 WNHNN, CDR2 SYGVQD (reference sequence). V was trimmed by 2 bases and J by 6 bases, leaving 10 bases between them. CDR3 sequence (DNA): TGCGCCAGCAGTGAGGGCCCGGCTCATGGCTACACCTTC. This codes for CASSEGPAHGYTF.

The chain uses TRBV10-1 and TRBJ2-1; 14 bases agree with TRBD2. This CDR3 comprises 15 residues. V gave up 2 bases and J gave up 10 bases; unmatched junction bases: 4. The germline CDR1 and CDR2 sequences are WNHNN and SYGVQD (reference sequence). The CDR3 DNA reads as TGCGCCAGCAGTGAGGGGGGACTAGCGGGAGACGAGCAGTTCTTC. This encodes CASSEGGLAGDEQFF.

This clone was observed a single time. The V call is TRBV7-6, the J call TRBJ2-5; D could derive from TRBD1 or TRBD2 (6 bases each). The length of the CDR3 is 15 residues. CDR1 is SGHVS, CDR2 FNYEAQ, per germline. Trimming removed 5 bases at V and 2 bases at J, with 15 bases between. The CDR3 reads CASSQGGPPQETQYF. CDR3 nucleotide sequence: TGTGCCAGCAGCCAAGGGGGGCCCCCTCAAGAGACCCAGTACTTC.

This chain connects TRBV4-3 to TRBJ2-7; no reliable D call. This CDR3 spans 15 amino acids. Trimming removed 0 bases from V and 3 bases from J, with 12 bases in between. The germline CDR1 and CDR2 sequences are LGHNA and YSLEER. DNA for the CDR3: TGCGCCAGCAGCCAAGATCATTCGGGCAGCTACGAGCAGTACTTC. It specifies CASSQDHSGSYEQYF.

Remarks on this clone: Other DNA sequences within the sample encode an identical CDR3. The chain recombines TRBV9 with TRBJ2-2, with D unclear. The CDR3 length is 12 residues. Trimming cost V 2 bases and J 6 bases, with 5 bases left between them. Germline CDR1 SGDLS, CDR2 YYNGEE. The CDR3 DNA follows: TGTGCCAGCAGCGTCACGCCCGGGGAGCTGTTTTTT. Amino acids: CASSVTPGELFF. Full variable domain (missing parts from reference TRBV9 and TRBJ2-2): DSGVTQTPKHLITATGQRVTLRCSPRSGDLSVYWYQQSLDQGLQFLIQYYNGEERAKGNILERFSAQQFPDLHSELNLSSLELGDSALYFCASSVTPGELFFGEGSRLTVL.

This clone was detected only once. The chain links TRBV2 to TRBJ2-1; no definite D call. The CDR3 covers 14 residues. The germline CDR1 and CDR2 sequences are SNHLY and FYNNEI. V lost 7 bases and J 5 bases, leaving 15 bases between the germline ends. The DNA for the CDR3 is TGTGCCAGCACCTTCCGGGCTAGGGACAATGAGCAGTTCTTC. Amino acids: CASTFRARDNEQFF.

In the case of this clone: Other DNA sequences in the same sample also yield this CDR3. The rearrangement uses TRBV7-2 and TRBJ2-7, with a tentative D call TRBD1 (6 bases). This CDR3 spans 13 amino acids. Trimming took 3 bases from V and 2 from J, leaving 8 bases between them. Germline V lookup: CDR1 SGHTA, CDR2 FQGNSA. CDR3 DNA sequence: TGTGCCAGCAGCTTCAGGGGCCCCTACGAGCAGTACTTC. Its protein is CASSFRGPYEQYF.

The genes are TRBV4-1 and TRBJ1-1, with D possibly matching TRBD1 (6 bases). Trimming removed 4 bases from V and 4 bases from J, with 13 bases in between. Looked up from germline, CDR1 is MGHRA and CDR2 is YSYEKL. The CDR3 has 14 amino acids. CDR3 sequence: CASSRTVIFTEAFF. The CDR3 DNA follows: TGCGCCAGCAGCCGGACAGTAATATTCACTGAAGCTTTCTTT.

This clone occurred once. This rearrangement joins TRBV2 to TRBJ2-2; D remains ambiguous. Looked up from germline, CDR1 is SNHLY and CDR2 is FYNNEI. This CDR3 contains 13 residues. The V end lost 7 bases, the J end lost 4 bases, and 10 bases lay between the germline ends. The CDR3: CASKDEFTGELFF. CDR3 in DNA: TGTGCCAGCAAAGATGAGTTCACCGGGGAGCTGTTTTTT.

This clone was detected only once. A junction end diverges from the germline sequence, so it may reflect a read error. The chain joins TRBV10-3 to TRBJ2-1, with D possibly called TRBD1 or TRBD2 (5 bases each). The CDR3 covers 12 residues. Germline CDR1 is ENHRY and CDR2 is SYGVKD. CDR3 protein: CAISLELGPRIF. The CDR3 nucleotides are TGTGCCATCAGTCTAGAGCTGGGACCCCGGATCTTC.

The chain recombines TRBV18 with TRBJ2-2; possible D gene TRBD1, 6 bases. Germline V gene sequence: CDR1 KGHSH, CDR2 LQKENI. The CDR3 is made up of 15 amino acids. The V gene lost 3 bases and the J gene lost 6 bases, with 14 bases spanning the gap. This CDR3 reads CASSPLGGAAGELFF. CDR3 coding DNA: TGTGCCAGCTCACCTCTTGGGGGCGCCGCCGGGGAGCTGTTTTTT.

The chain has TRBV5-5 and TRBJ2-1; TRBD1 matches 10 bases. Looked up from germline, CDR1 is SGHKS and CDR2 is YYEKEE (reference sequence). After removal of 5 bases from V and 1 base from J, the junction contained 0 bases not matched to a gene. The CDR3 loop spans 14 amino acids. The CDR3 region has the DNA TGTGCCAGCAGGGGACAGGGGTCCTACAATGAGCAGTTCTTC. This encodes CASRGQGSYNEQFF.